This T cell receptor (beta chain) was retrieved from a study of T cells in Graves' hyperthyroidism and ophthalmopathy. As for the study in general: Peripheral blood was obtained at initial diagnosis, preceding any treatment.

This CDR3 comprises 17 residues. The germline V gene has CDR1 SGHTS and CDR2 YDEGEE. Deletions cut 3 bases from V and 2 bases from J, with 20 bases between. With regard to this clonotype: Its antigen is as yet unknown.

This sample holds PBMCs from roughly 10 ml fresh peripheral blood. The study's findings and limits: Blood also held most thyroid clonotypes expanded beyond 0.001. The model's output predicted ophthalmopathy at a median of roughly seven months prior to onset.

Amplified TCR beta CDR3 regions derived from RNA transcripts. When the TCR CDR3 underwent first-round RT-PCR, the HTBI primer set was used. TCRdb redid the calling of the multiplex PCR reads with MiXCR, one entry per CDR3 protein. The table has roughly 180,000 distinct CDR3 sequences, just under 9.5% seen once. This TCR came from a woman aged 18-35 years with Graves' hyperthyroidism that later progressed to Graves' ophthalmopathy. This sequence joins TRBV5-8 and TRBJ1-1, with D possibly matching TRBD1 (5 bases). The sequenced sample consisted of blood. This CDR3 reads CASSSKYRDRFNTEAFF. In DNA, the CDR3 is TGTGCCAGCAGCTCAAAGTACCGGGACCGATTTAACACTGAAGCTTTCTTT.